The 16 T cell receptor beta chains below all came from one sample that was sequenced in a study of human T cells and chemical hapten exposure. Each CDR3 protein is one row after TCRdb ran MiXCR on the RACE reads. The sample shows approximately 89,000 distinct CDR3 sequences, roughly 10% of them seen only once. The time point denotes: patch test 2, 6 weeks after DPC sensitization. The treatment here: therapeutic diphenylcyclopropenone sensitization with weekly scalp DPC. This sample comprised whole blood, obtained in connection with sensitization to the hapten diphenylcyclopropenone (DPC). The receptor set was obtained from a woman aged 25 to 39 with alopecia areata. Some clones in this sample may be carry-over from other donors' samples.

The chain links TRBV5-5 to TRBJ2-5; D is ambiguous. Germline assignment: CDR1 SGHKS and CDR2 YYEKEE (reference sequence). CDR3 length equals 13 residues. V dropped 3 bases and J dropped 3 bases, with 9 bases sitting between them. This chain's CDR3 is CASSSFGKETQYF. CDR3 nucleotide sequence: TGTGCCAGCAGCTCGTTTGGGAAAGAGACCCAGTACTTC.

This clonotype was recorded many times. The V gene is TRBV4-2, the J gene TRBJ2-2; D gene ambiguous. The V gene lost 1 base and the J gene lost 4 bases, with 7 bases spanning the gap. From germline, CDR1 is LGHNA and CDR2 YNFKEQ. The CDR3 has 14 residues. The CDR3 sequence is CASSQVDPTGELFF. CDR3 bases: TGTGCCAGCAGCCAAGTTGACCCCACCGGGGAGCTGTTTTTT.

This clonotype was observed at least ten times. The rearrangement joins TRBV6-2 or TRBV6-3 to TRBJ1-4; D not resolved. Trimming stripped 4 bases from V and 0 bases from J, with 15 bases between. Germline V lookup: CDR1 MNHEY, CDR2 SVGEGT. This CDR3 comprises 17 residues. The CDR3 bases are TGTGCCAGCAGTTGGAGTTATCCCCTCGCAACTAATGAAAAACTGTTTTTT. Amino acid sequence: CASSWSYPLATNEKLFF.

The rearrangement links TRBV28 to TRBJ1-1; D possibly corresponds to TRBD1 (6 bases). The V end lost 3 bases, the J end lost 4 bases, and 15 bases lay between the germline ends. Germline V gene data show CDR1 as MDHEN and CDR2 as SYDVKM. There are 15 residues in the CDR3. CDR3 sequence: CASSLITGPSTEAFF. The CDR3 bases are TGTGCCAGCAGTTTGATCACAGGGCCTAGCACTGAAGCTTTCTTT.

There are many counts of this clonotype. V usage is TRBV11-1 and J usage is TRBJ2-7; 9 nucleotides align to TRBD1. The CDR3 consists of 14 residues. V lost 5 bases and J lost 1; bases outside the gene matches: 3. Germline lookup yields CDR1 SGHAT and CDR2 FQDESV (reference sequence). CDR3 sequence reads: CASSTQGASYEQYF. CDR3 nucleotides: TGTGCCAGCAGCACACAGGGGGCTTCCTACGAGCAGTACTTC.

This clonotype occurred many times. The rearrangement uses TRBV4-3 and TRBJ2-1; D is unresolved. Germline-derived CDR1 and CDR2 are LGHNA and YSLEER. The CDR3 is 16 residues long. Trimming cost V 1 base and J 2 bases, with 12 bases left between them. CDR3 in DNA: TGCGCCAGCAGCCAAGCTAGGGTCTTAACCTACAATGAGCAGTTCTTC. Its protein product is CASSQARVLTYNEQFF.

In the case of this clonotype: Just one base apart from a much larger clone, this may be a read error. V and J are TRBV28 and TRBJ1-5, with 9 nucleotides matching TRBD1. The CDR3 sequence is 15 residues long. Germline V gene sequence: CDR1 MDHEN, CDR2 SYDVKM. The CDR3 reads CTSSSTGTGYQPQHF. For the CDR3, the DNA is TGTACCAGCAGCTCTACCGGGACAGGGTATCAGCCCCAGCATTTT. The whole variable domain, filled in from reference TRBV28 and TRBJ1-5, reads DVKVTQSSRYLVKRTGEKVFLECVQDMDHENMFWYRQDPGLGLRLIYFSYDVKMKEKGDIPEGYSVSREKKERFSLILESASTNQTSMYLCTSSSTGTGYQPQHFGDGTRLSIL.

At least ten counts were recorded for this clonotype. The CDR3 nucleotides read TGTGCCAGCAGCCCCGGAATAGGTACAGACTACAATGAGCAGTTCTTC. It codes for CASSPGIGTDYNEQFF. This chain links TRBV7-3 with TRBJ2-1; D is uncertain. Germline V gene sequence: CDR1 SGHTA, CDR2 FQGTGA. The V end lost 5 bases, the J end lost 3 bases, and 17 bases lay between the germline ends. The CDR3 is 16 amino acids.

This clonotype was seen ten or more times. This sequence joins TRBV5-1 and TRBJ2-3, with 13 bases matching TRBD2. This CDR3 has 18 amino acids. Germline V gives CDR1 SGHRS, CDR2 YFSETQ. V dropped 0 bases and J dropped 1; count of bases not matched to a gene: 5. The CDR3 region is CASSLEGLAGSRTDTQYF. In DNA, the CDR3 is TGCGCCAGCAGCTTGGAGGGACTAGCGGGATCTCGCACAGATACGCAGTATTTT.

Ten or more counts support this clonotype. The V and J genes are TRBV12-3 or TRBV12-4 and TRBJ2-5; 10 nucleotides agree with TRBD2. CDR3 length: 15 residues. V was pared by 5 bases and J by 2 bases, with 5 bases of the junction left unmatched. In DNA, the CDR3 is TGTGCCAGCAGTCCTAGCGGGGGCCTTCAAGAGACCCAGTACTTC. Protein product: CASSPSGGLQETQYF.

This clonotype was observed a few times. The V gene is TRBV18, the J gene TRBJ1-1, with 7 bases aligning to TRBD1. V was pared by 0 bases and J by 6 bases, with 7 bases of the junction left unmatched. CDR1 is KGHSH, CDR2 LQKENI, per germline. This CDR3 has 15 amino acids. The DNA of the CDR3 is TGTGCCAGCTCACCACCCGGGACAGATTTGTCTGAAGCTTTCTTT. As protein: CASSPPGTDLSEAFF.

This clonotype was seen repeatedly, ten times or more. The genes are TRBV2 and TRBJ1-4; TRBD1 might be the D (6 bases). The V end was cut by 3 bases, the J end by 6 bases, with 14 bases between. Germline V gene data show CDR1 as SNHLY and CDR2 as FYNNEI. CDR3 size: 15 residues. CDR3 sequence reads: CASSDSAGVDEKLFF. The DNA of the CDR3 is TGTGCCAGCAGTGATTCAGCAGGGGTTGATGAAAAACTGTTTTTT. The whole variable domain, remainder taken from reference TRBV2 and TRBJ1-4, is EPEVTQTPSHQVTQMGQEVILRCVPISNHLYFYWYRQILGQKVEFLVSFYNNEISEKSEIFDDQFSVERPDGSNFTLKIRSTKLEDSAMYFCASSDSAGVDEKLFFGSGTQLSVL.

The chain uses TRBV7-2 and TRBJ2-3; D not certain. Germline V gene data show CDR1 as SGHTA and CDR2 as FQGNSA. Trimming pared 2 bases from V and 2 bases from J, leaving 14 bases between. CDR3 size: 16 residues. CDR3 residues: CASSLRVSVSTDTQYF. The CDR3 nucleotides read TGTGCCAGCAGCTTAAGGGTTTCGGTATCCACAGATACGCAGTATTTT.

In regard to this clonotype: A clone one base away is much larger, so this may be a read error. The chain is built from TRBV11-2 and TRBJ2-5; D tentatively reads TRBD1 or TRBD2 (6 bases each). Germline CDR1 reads SGHAT; CDR2 reads FQNNGV. V gave up 5 bases and J gave up 1 base, with 17 bases separating them. The CDR3 is made up of 16 amino acids. Here the CDR3 reads CASSPMAGGPQETQYF. CDR3 in DNA: TGTGCCAGCAGCCCGATGGCTGGGGGGCCCCAAGAGACCCAGTACTTC.

This clonotype was counted ten times or more. This chain connects TRBV7-2 to TRBJ1-6, with D possibly being TRBD1 (6 bases). CDR3 length: 15 amino acids. CDR1 is SGHTA, CDR2 FQGNSA, per germline. V lost 2 bases and J lost 7, with 12 bases in between. CDR3 residues: CASSLMPQGNSPLHF. The CDR3, as DNA: TGTGCCAGCAGCTTAATGCCACAGGGAAATTCACCCCTCCACTTT.

The chain couples TRBV5-1 to TRBJ2-3; D not certain. The CDR3 contains 16 residues. V lost 4 bases and J 1 base, leaving 16 bases between the germline ends. Germline V gives CDR1 SGHRS, CDR2 YFSETQ. CDR3 loop: CASSLPVAVGTDTQYF. The CDR3 nucleotides are TGCGCCAGCAGCCTCCCGGTCGCGGTTGGCACAGATACGCAGTATTTT. The complete variable domain, with remaining parts taken from reference TRBV5-1 and TRBJ2-3, reads KAGVTQTPRYLIKTRGQQVTLSCSPISGHRSVSWYQQTPGQGLQFLFEYFSETQRNKGNFPGRFSGRQFSNSRSEMNVSTLELGDSALYLCASSLPVAVGTDTQYFGPGTRLTVL.